These 21 T cell receptor beta chains came from one sample sequenced in a study of T cell repertoires in cytomegalovirus infection. TCRdb itself ran the reads through MiXCR, one entry per CDR3 protein. The repertoire holds 400,000 or so distinct CDR3 sequences, with around 18% as singletons. Sample: PBMCs. The receptor source for this set is a human donor in good health (CMV status not recorded). Some clones in this sample may be carry-over from other donors' samples.

This clonotype was counted only a few times. The genes are TRBV11-2 and TRBJ2-7, with TRBD2 as a possible D gene (6 bases). The CDR3 sequence is 15 residues long. The V end lost 5 bases, the J end lost 4 bases, and 18 bases lay between the germline ends. Germline lookup yields CDR1 SGHAT and CDR2 FQNNGV. The CDR3 coding sequence is TGTGCCAGCAGCCCTATCAGCGGAGGGAGGTACGAGCAGTACTTC. It codes for CASSPISGGRYEQYF.

The rearrangement uses TRBV12-3 or TRBV12-4 and TRBJ1-2; D may be TRBD1 (6 bases). V shed 6 bases and J shed 8 bases, with 16 bases lying between them. CDR3 length: 13 amino acids. The CDR3 nucleotides are TGTGCCAGCAGCAGGGGACCCGGGGGAGGCTACACCTTC. The encoded protein is CASSRGPGGGYTF.

The table lists this clonotype with many counts. The rearrangement links TRBV7-2 to TRBJ2-5, with 14 bases lining up with TRBD2. V lost 2 bases, J lost 3 bases, and 11 bases stayed unmatched. The CDR3 spans 19 residues. CDR1 is SGHTA and CDR2 is FQGNSA in the germline V gene. In DNA form, the CDR3 reads TGTGCCAGCAGCTTAACTTCCCCGGCGACTAGCGGGGGGGAAGAGACCCAGTACTTC. The encoded protein is CASSLTSPATSGGEETQYF.

This chain connects TRBV28 to TRBJ2-3; perhaps TRBD2 as D (7 bases). Germline V gene lookup returns CDR1 MDHEN and CDR2 SYDVKM. Trimming cost V 2 bases and J 6 bases, with 15 bases left between them. The CDR3 sequence is 15 residues long. The CDR3 bases are TGTGCCAGCAGTTTAGAGGCGGGGGCCTGGGATACGCAGTATTTT. It codes for CASSLEAGAWDTQYF.

This clonotype was found once. V is TRBV10-3 and J is TRBJ1-3; TRBD1 might be the D (5 bases). Germline loops: CDR1 ENHRY, CDR2 SYGVKD. The V and J ends lost 4 bases and 3 bases respectively, with 10 bases between them. This CDR3 spans 14 amino acids. CDR3 coding DNA: TGTGCCATCAGTGGAGGGACGGTTGGAAACACCATATATTTT. Encoded protein: CAISGGTVGNTIYF.

This clonotype turned up a few times. The chain combines TRBV18 with TRBJ1-1; D remains ambiguous. Trimming pared 3 bases from V and 0 bases from J, leaving 17 bases between. The CDR3 length is 17 residues. The germline gives CDR1 KGHSH, CDR2 LQKENI. The CDR3 DNA is TGTGCCAGCTCACCCATCGTAACAGCAGCCATGAACACTGAAGCTTTCTTT. Translated: CASSPIVTAAMNTEAFF.

This clonotype was counted at least ten times. The chain recombines TRBV7-2 with TRBJ2-1; 10 positions agree with TRBD2. The CDR3 totals 14 residues. The germline V gene has CDR1 SGHTA and CDR2 FQGNSA. The V segment lost 7 bases and the J segment 7 bases; nucleotides outside the gene matches: 7. CDR3 amino acids: CASKAGGLTNEQFF. The CDR3 nucleotides read TGTGCCAGCAAAGCGGGAGGGTTGACGAATGAGCAGTTCTTC.

The genes are TRBV11-2 and TRBJ2-3; D remains ambiguous. The CDR3 sequence is 12 residues long. Germline assignment: CDR1 SGHAT and CDR2 FQNNGV. Trimming cost V 4 bases and J 5 bases, with 7 bases left between them. CDR3: CASSSGQDTQYF. As DNA, the CDR3 is TGTGCCAGCAGCTCCGGGCAAGATACGCAGTATTTT. The complete variable domain, with remaining parts taken from reference TRBV11-2 and TRBJ2-3, reads EAGVAQSPRYKIIEKRQSVAFWCNPISGHATLYWYQQILGQGPKLLIQFQNNGVVDDSQLPKDRFSAERLKGVDSTLKIQPAKLEDSAVYLCASSSGQDTQYFGPGTRLTVL.

This clonotype was detected ten times or more. V and J are TRBV6-1 and TRBJ1-1; 7 bases align to TRBD1. Germline CDR1 MNHNS, CDR2 SASEGT. This CDR3 contains 15 residues. J lost 2 bases, V lost 6 bases, and 9 bases had no gene match. The CDR3 is CASSSSRTGNTEAFF. The CDR3 coding sequence is TGTGCCAGCAGCTCTTCCCGGACAGGAAACACTGAAGCTTTCTTT.

This sequence joins TRBV7-2 and TRBJ1-5; 9 nucleotides align to TRBD1. There are 15 residues in the CDR3. CDR1 SGHTA and CDR2 FQGNSA come from the germline V gene. V trimming: 5 bases; J trimming: 6 bases; junction bases outside the gene matches: 8. The CDR3, as DNA: TGTGCCAGCAGCAAGGGGACAGGGCTAAGTCAGCCCCAGCATTTT. This sequence encodes CASSKGTGLSQPQHF. Using reference TRBV7-2 and TRBJ1-5 for the parts outside the CDR3, the full variable domain is GAGVSQSPSNKVTEKGKDVELRCDPISGHTALYWYRQSLGQGLEFLIYFQGNSAPDKSGLPSDRFSAERTGGSVSTLTIQRTQQEDSAVYLCASSKGTGLSQPQHFGDGTRLSIL.

V gene TRBV27 combines with J gene TRBJ1-1, with D tentatively TRBD1 (5 bases). Trimming took 8 bases from V and 11 from J, leaving 36 bases between them. The CDR3 length is 18 residues. CDR1 and CDR2 (germline): MNHEY, SMNVEV (reference sequence). The CDR3 region is CASHSAGRYDTVVGPAFF. For the CDR3, the DNA is TGTGCCAGCCACAGCGCGGGACGGTACGACACAGTGGTAGGGCCGGCTTTCTTT.

This clonotype has at least ten counts. The chain carries TRBV5-1 and TRBJ1-5; D is uncertain. Trimming took off 0 bases at V and 4 bases at J, with 8 bases between the two ends. Per the germline V gene, CDR1 is SGHRS and CDR2 is YFSETQ. The CDR3 runs 14 residues. In DNA form, the CDR3 reads TGCGCCAGCAGCTTGGGGGATGTGAATCAGCCCCAGCATTTT. Its translation: CASSLGDVNQPQHF.

The rearrangement uses TRBV12-3 or TRBV12-4 and TRBJ1-4; D is ambiguous. The V gene lost 3 bases and the J gene lost 6 bases, with 11 bases spanning the gap. The length of the CDR3 is 14 residues. CDR3 bases: TGTGCCAGCAGTTTCCGTCCAGTTTATGAAAAACTGTTTTTT. Encoded protein: CASSFRPVYEKLFF.

The table lists this clonotype with many counts. The chain carries TRBV29-1 and TRBJ2-7; the D is unclear. Per the germline V gene, CDR1 is SQVTM and CDR2 is ANQGSEA. V lost 0 bases and J 6 bases, leaving 18 bases between the germline ends. The length of the CDR3 is 15 residues. CDR3 nucleotide sequence: TGCAGCGTTGAAGATGGTGTGACCCAGAGCTCCGAGCAGTACTTC. It translates to CSVEDGVTQSSEQYF.

The chain links TRBV6-2 or TRBV6-3 to TRBJ2-1; TRBD2 matches 9 bases. The length of the CDR3 is 15 residues. The V gene's germline CDR1 is MNHEY and CDR2 SVGEGT. The junction had 8 bases not matched to a gene; V was cut back by 7 bases and J by 4 bases. Here the CDR3 DNA reads TGTGCCAGCACCCTAATAGCGGGAGAGTACAATGAGCAGTTCTTC. Translated: CASTLIAGEYNEQFF.

Ten or more counts support this clonotype. J is TRBJ2-1 and V is TRBV7-2, with D perhaps matching TRBD1 or TRBD2 (5 bases each). The germline V gene has CDR1 SGHTA and CDR2 FQGNSA. This CDR3 is built from 14 residues. V was cut by 5 bases and J by 14 bases, with 22 bases left in between. The CDR3 DNA reads as TGTGCCAGCAGCGTTACGGGACGTCAGTCGAGAAAGTTCTTC. Amino acid sequence: CASSVTGRQSRKFF.

The table lists this clonotype with a few counts. The genes are TRBV27 and TRBJ2-5; D is tentatively TRBD1 or TRBD2 (6 bases each). This CDR3 comprises 15 residues. Per the germline V gene, CDR1 is MNHEY and CDR2 is SMNVEV (reference sequence). Trimming removed 5 bases from V and 5 bases from J, with 18 bases in between. CDR3 DNA: TGTGCCAGCAGTGCATCCTGGGGGGCTGGTGAGACCCAGTACTTC. As protein: CASSASWGAGETQYF.

Ten or more counts support this clonotype. This rearrangement joins TRBV6-1 to TRBJ1-5; no reliable D call. CDR1 MNHNS and CDR2 SASEGT come from the germline V gene. Trimming cost V 2 bases and J 0 bases, with 8 bases left between them. The CDR3 has 15 residues. The CDR3 is CASSERAYSNQPQHF. The DNA of the CDR3 is TGTGCCAGCAGTGAACGGGCCTATAGCAATCAGCCCCAGCATTTT.

The chain couples TRBV20-1 to TRBJ2-7; 8 nucleotides match TRBD2. This CDR3 contains 14 residues. The V and J ends lost 1 base and 6 bases, in that order; junction bases with no gene match: 8. Looked up from germline, CDR1 is DFQATT and CDR2 is SNEGSKA (reference sequence). CDR3 sequence: CSARVGTRAGEQYF. Written as DNA, the CDR3 is TGCAGTGCTAGAGTCGGGACTAGGGCTGGCGAGCAGTACTTC.

On this clonotype itself: A read error may be the cause here, since a much bigger clone is one base away. The genes are TRBV12-5 and TRBJ2-1, with 10 bases identical to TRBD2. Germline V gene data show CDR1 as LGHNT and CDR2 as FRNRAP. This CDR3 is built from 15 residues. CDR3 sequence reads: CARGLGTSESFEQFF. CDR3 DNA: TGTGCTAGAGGTTTGGGGACTAGCGAGAGTTTTGAGCAGTTCTTC.

The CDR3 reads CASSPWTGLDEQYF. The DNA of the CDR3 is TGTGCCAGCAGCCCCTGGACAGGGTTGGACGAGCAGTACTTC. The chain links TRBV14 to TRBJ2-7; 8 bases map to TRBD1. V lost 4 bases, J lost 5 bases, and 7 bases stayed unmatched. This CDR3 contains 14 residues. CDR1 is SGHDN and CDR2 is FVKESK in the germline V gene. Based on the CDR3 plus reference TRBV14 and TRBJ2-7, the full variable domain is EAGVTQFPSHSVIEKGQTVTLRCDPISGHDNLYWYRRVMGKEIKFLLHFVKESKQDESGMPNNRFLAERTGGTYSTLKVQPAELEDSGVYFCASSPWTGLDEQYFGPGTRLTVT.